This T cell receptor beta chain came from a study of a mutant IDH1 vaccine in newly diagnosed glioma. Study-level background: Visits designated V12 and V13 were conducted at weeks 35 and 47, respectively.

The CDR3 is 16 residues long. Germline V gene lookup returns CDR1 SGHTA and CDR2 FQGNSA. V lost 5 bases to trimming and J lost 7 bases; unmatched junction nucleotides: 13. Assay used: immunoSEQ multiplex PCR; TCRdb lists only in-frame clones, some missing. The repertoire holds about 48,000 clones, with 65% to 85% as singletons. This sample's time point: week 35, safety follow-up. Vaccination comprised doses that each held 300 ug of mutant IDH1 20-mer peptide, plus topical imiquimod. Eight vaccinations reached patients in weeks 1, 3, 5, 7, 11, 15, 19 and 23. Each of the donors came in with new WHO grade 3 or 4 astrocytomas that were IDH1-mutant and ATRX-lost. Comments on this clone: No antigen is known for it.

The receptor was derived from a man aged 35 to 55 with glioma. The sequenced sample was PBMCs, obtained from a glioma patient whose treatment included an IDH1 peptide vaccine. V is TRBV7-2 and J is TRBJ1-5, with 8 bases identical to TRBD1. The CDR3 region has the DNA TGTGCCAGCAGCCCCTTGGGGCAGGGGGCACAGCAGCCCCAGCATTTT. Its translation is CASSPLGQGAQQPQHF.